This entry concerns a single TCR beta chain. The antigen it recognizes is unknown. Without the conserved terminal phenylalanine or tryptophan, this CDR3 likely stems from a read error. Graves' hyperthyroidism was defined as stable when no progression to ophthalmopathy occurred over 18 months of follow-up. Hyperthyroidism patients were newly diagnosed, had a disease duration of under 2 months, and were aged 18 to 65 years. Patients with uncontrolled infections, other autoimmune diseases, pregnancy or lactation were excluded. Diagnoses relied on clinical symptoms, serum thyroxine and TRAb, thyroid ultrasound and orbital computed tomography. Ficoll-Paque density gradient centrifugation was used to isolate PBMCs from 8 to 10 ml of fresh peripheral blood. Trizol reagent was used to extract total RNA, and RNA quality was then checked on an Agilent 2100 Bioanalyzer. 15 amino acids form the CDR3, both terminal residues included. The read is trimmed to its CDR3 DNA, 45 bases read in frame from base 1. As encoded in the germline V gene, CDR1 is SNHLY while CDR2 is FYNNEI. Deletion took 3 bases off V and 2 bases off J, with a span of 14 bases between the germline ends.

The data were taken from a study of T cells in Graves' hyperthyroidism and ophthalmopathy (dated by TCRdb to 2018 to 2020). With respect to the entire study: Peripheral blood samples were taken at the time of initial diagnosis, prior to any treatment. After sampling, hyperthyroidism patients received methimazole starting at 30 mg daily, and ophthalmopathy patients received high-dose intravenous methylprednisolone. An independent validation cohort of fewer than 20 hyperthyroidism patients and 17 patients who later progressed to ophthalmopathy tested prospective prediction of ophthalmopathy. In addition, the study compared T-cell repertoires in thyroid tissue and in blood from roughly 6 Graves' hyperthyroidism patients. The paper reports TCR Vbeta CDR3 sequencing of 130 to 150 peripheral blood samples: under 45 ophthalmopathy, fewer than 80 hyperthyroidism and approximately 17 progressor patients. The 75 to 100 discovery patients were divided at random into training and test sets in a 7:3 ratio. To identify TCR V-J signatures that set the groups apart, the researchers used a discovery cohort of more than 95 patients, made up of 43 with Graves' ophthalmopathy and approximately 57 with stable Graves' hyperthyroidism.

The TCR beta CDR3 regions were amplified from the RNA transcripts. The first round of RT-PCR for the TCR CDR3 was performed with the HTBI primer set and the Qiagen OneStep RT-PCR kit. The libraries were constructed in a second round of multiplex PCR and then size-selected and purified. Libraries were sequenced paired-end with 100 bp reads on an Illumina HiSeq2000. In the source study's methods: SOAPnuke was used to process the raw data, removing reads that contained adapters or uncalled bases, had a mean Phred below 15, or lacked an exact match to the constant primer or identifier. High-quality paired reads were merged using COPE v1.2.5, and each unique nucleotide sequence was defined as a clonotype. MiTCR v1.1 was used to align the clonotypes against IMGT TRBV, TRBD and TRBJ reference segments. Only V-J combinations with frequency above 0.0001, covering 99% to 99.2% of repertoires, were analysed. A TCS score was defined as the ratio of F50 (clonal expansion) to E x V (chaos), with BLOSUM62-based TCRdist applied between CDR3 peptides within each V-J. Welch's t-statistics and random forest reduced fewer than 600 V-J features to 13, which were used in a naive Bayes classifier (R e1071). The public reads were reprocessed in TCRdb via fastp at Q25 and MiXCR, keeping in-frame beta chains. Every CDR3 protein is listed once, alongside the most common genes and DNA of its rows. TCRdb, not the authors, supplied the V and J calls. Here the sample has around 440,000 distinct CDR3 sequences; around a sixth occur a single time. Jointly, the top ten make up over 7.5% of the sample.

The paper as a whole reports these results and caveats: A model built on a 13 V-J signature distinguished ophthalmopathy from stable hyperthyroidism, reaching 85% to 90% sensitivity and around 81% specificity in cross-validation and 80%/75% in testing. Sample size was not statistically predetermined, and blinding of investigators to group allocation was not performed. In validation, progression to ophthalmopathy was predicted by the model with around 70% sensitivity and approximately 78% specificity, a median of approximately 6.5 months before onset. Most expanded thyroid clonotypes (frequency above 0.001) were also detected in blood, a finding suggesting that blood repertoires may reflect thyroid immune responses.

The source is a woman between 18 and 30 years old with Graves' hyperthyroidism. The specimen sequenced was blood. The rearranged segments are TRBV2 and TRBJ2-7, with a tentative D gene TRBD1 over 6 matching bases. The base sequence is TGTGCCAGCAGTGATCGGGACAACCGTGCCTACGAGCAGTACCTC. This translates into CASSDRDNRAYEQYL.